This T cell receptor beta chain derives from a study of blood T cells in healthy people across ages. A second roughly 7 to 11 cycle PCR used barcoded and J-beta primers. TCRdb processed the 5' RACE reads anew with MiXCR; each CDR3 protein has one entry. The data hold roughly 680,000 distinct CDR3 sequences, with roughly 49% observed a single time. This clonotype was detected once. Its antigen is currently unknown. Overall study results and limits: Aged donors had fewer naive CD4+ cells and lower diversity than long-lived donors.

The source of this sequence is a woman in her sixties in good health. Sequencing was done on a sample of blood.

The CDR3: CASSPFSGNYNEQFF. Here the CDR3 DNA reads TGTGCCAGCAGCCCCTTTAGCGGTAACTACAATGAGCAGTTCTTC. This sequence joins TRBV7-3 and TRBJ2-1; weak D call: TRBD2 (6 bases). The CDR3 totals 15 residues. CDR1 and CDR2 from the germline V gene are SGHTA and FQGTGA. V shed 5 bases and J shed 3 bases, with 14 bases lying between them.